This TCR beta chain stems from a study of T cells after yellow fever vaccination. Germline loops: CDR1 SGHRS, CDR2 YFSETQ. The CDR3 contains 13 residues. The germline V and J ends were trimmed by 3 bases and 0 bases, with 6 bases remaining between them. In TCRdb, the 5' RACE reads were re-called with MiXCR into one record per CDR3 protein. The sample has about 550,000 distinct CDR3 sequences; 15% to 20% are singletons. This clonotype has a count of ten or more. The gene calls are TRBV5-1 and TRBJ2-5; D not resolved. This sample comprised PBMCs, obtained 15 days after the yellow fever booster vaccination. The origin of this receptor is a man younger than 45 who received the YFV17D yellow fever vaccine. The CDR3 DNA sequence: TGCGCCAGCAGCTCTATGTACCAAGAGACCCAGTACTTC. It codes for CASSSMYQETQYF.